A single sample is the source of the 9 T cell receptor beta chains below, sequenced in a study of cytomegalovirus exposure and HLA in healthy donors. With 60 Vbeta and 13 Jbeta primers, the PCR was carried out. The table came from immunoSEQ multiplex PCR; TCRdb's copy has only in-frame clones and leaves some out. The repertoire holds 90,000 to 100,000 clones, with approximately 71% as singletons. The source material was PBMCs. The receptors shown here come from a female donor in good health and CMV-seronegative.

Here the CDR3 reads CASSNGGQYLKAYEQYF. The CDR3, as DNA: TGTGCCAGCAGCAACGGGGGTCAATACCTAAAGGCCTACGAGCAGTACTTC. This chain links TRBV5-6 with TRBJ2-7, with D possibly being TRBD2 (6 bases). The germline V and J ends were trimmed by 4 bases and 2 bases, with 22 bases remaining between them. In germline, CDR1 is SGHDT, CDR2 YYEEEE. The CDR3 is 17 residues long.

The CDR3 spells CASSLWGTGGYEQYF. The CDR3 DNA reads as TGTGCCAGCAGCTTGTGGGGGACAGGGGGCTACGAGCAGTACTTC. The chain couples TRBV5-6 to TRBJ2-7, with 11 positions matching TRBD1. The germline V gene encodes CDR1 SGHDT and CDR2 YYEEEE. The CDR3 covers 15 residues. J lost 3 bases, V lost 1 base, and 3 bases had no gene match. The complete variable domain, with remaining parts taken from reference TRBV5-6 and TRBJ2-7, reads DAGVTQSPTHLIKTRGQQVTLRCSPKSGHDTVSWYQQALGQGPQFIFQYYEEEERQRGNFPDRFSGHQFPNYSSELNVNALLLGDSALYLCASSLWGTGGYEQYFGPGTRLTVT.

This sequence joins TRBV2 and TRBJ2-1; 9 positions agree with TRBD2. J was trimmed by 12 bases and V by 8 bases; bases with no gene match: 11. The CDR3 is 13 amino acids. CDR1 is SNHLY and CDR2 is FYNNEI in the germline V gene. This CDR3 reads CASFLAGLASQFF. The CDR3, as DNA: TGTGCCAGCTTCCTAGCGGGATTAGCTTCGCAGTTCTTC.

The chain joins TRBV15 to TRBJ2-5, with D possibly TRBD1 on 7 matching bases. The germline V and J ends were trimmed by 0 bases and 4 bases, with 15 bases remaining between them. Germline loops: CDR1 LNHNV, CDR2 YYDKDF (reference sequence). There are 16 residues in the CDR3. CDR3 amino acids: CATSRDLWQGGETQYF. CDR3 nucleotides: TGTGCCACCAGCAGAGATCTTTGGCAGGGGGGAGAGACCCAGTACTTC.

This clone was seen a handful of times. This sequence joins TRBV20-1 and TRBJ2-7, with TRBD2 matching 7 bases. The V gene's germline CDR1 is DFQATT and CDR2 SNEGSKA (reference sequence). This CDR3 contains 10 residues. V lost 4 bases and J lost 6; bases outside the gene matches: 0. CDR3 bases: TGCAGTGCTACTAGCGGCGAGCAGTACTTC. It codes for CSATSGEQYF.

The rearrangement joins TRBV19 to TRBJ2-7; 9 nucleotides match TRBD1. There are 15 residues in the CDR3. V lost 5 bases and J lost 3; bases outside the gene matches: 8. CDR1 and CDR2 (germline): LNHDA, SQIVND (reference sequence). CDR3 in DNA: TGTGCCAGTAGTTTCCCGACAGGGGGTGTCTACGAGCAGTACTTC. Amino acids: CASSFPTGGVYEQYF.

The V and J genes are TRBV4-3 and TRBJ1-5; TRBD1 aligns across 8 bases. CDR3 length: 17 amino acids. Trimming removed 6 bases from V and 5 bases from J; junction bases left unmatched: 15. Germline V CDR1 and CDR2: LGHNA, YSLEER. The CDR3 nucleotides are TGCGCCAGCAGTCCCGGGACAGGCTCTATCTTCCATCAGCCCCAGCATTTT. Translating it yields CASSPGTGSIFHQPQHF.

The chain carries TRBV6-5 and TRBJ1-2, with TRBD1 matching over 9 bases. Germline values: CDR1 MNHEY, CDR2 SVGAGI. The length of the CDR3 is 14 residues. The V gene end was trimmed by 8 bases and the J gene end by 4 bases; junction bases not matched to a gene: 8. The CDR3 DNA reads as TGTGCCAGCGGTAACCGGGACAGGGTCTATGGCTACACCTTC. Protein: CASGNRDRVYGYTF.

J is TRBJ1-1 and V is TRBV2, with D unclear. The germline V gene has CDR1 SNHLY and CDR2 FYNNEI. The CDR3 sequence is 10 residues long. The germline V and J ends were trimmed by 8 bases and 7 bases, with 8 bases remaining between them. CDR3 nucleotide sequence: TGTGCCAGCGGGCGGGTTGAAGCTTTCTTT. It encodes CASGRVEAFF. Variable domain in full (rest from reference TRBV2 and TRBJ1-1): EPEVTQTPSHQVTQMGQEVILRCVPISNHLYFYWYRQILGQKVEFLVSFYNNEISEKSEIFDDQFSVERPDGSNFTLKIRSTKLEDSAMYFCASGRVEAFFGQGTRLTVV.